This TCR beta chain was retrieved from a study of T cell responses to AZD1222 COVID-19 vaccine. Comment on this clone: The antigen is unknown.

The V and J ends lost 4 bases and 4 bases respectively, with 10 bases between them. The germline CDR1 and CDR2 sequences are SGHTA and FQGNSA. The length of the CDR3 is 13 residues. The study's findings and limits: Donors were largely white British and mainly female; clonal diversity was possibly underestimated. Nearly half of spike-specific TCRs reportedly go after variant regions that carry no mutations.

Sequencing was performed with immunoSEQ multiplex PCR; in TCRdb, only in-frame clones are kept and a portion is missing. The table records 90,000 to 150,000 clones, around 90% of them present only once. The source material was peripheral blood, sampled 28 days after the second AZD1222 dose. This receptor was obtained from an adult who received the AZD1222 COVID-19 vaccine. This chain uses TRBV7-2 with TRBJ1-2; no clear D gene. The CDR3 DNA reads TGTGCCAGCAGCTCAGGATTTGGCTATGGCTACACCTTC. Protein product: CASSSGFGYGYTF. The complete variable domain, with remaining parts taken from reference TRBV7-2 and TRBJ1-2, reads GAGVSQSPSNKVTEKGKDVELRCDPISGHTALYWYRQSLGQGLEFLIYFQGNSAPDKSGLPSDRFSAERTGGSVSTLTIQRTQQEDSAVYLCASSSGFGYGYTFGSGTRLTVV.